This T cell receptor beta chain was profiled in a study of cytomegalovirus exposure and HLA in healthy donors. As regards this clone: What it binds is not known.

Study-wide results and caveats: Follow-up analysis later connected one missense variant in DCLRE1C with trimming of TCR beta V- and J-genes. A cluster of highly shared sequence variants was likely a sequencing artifact. In a later analysis, an Asian-associated ancestry cluster reportedly showed fewer N-insertions than the approximately 640-donor mean.

PCR employed 60 Vbeta and 13 Jbeta primers. Methods used by the authors: Roughly 80 million unique TCR beta chains, 9 million to 12 million shared, were counted in a later analysis. Clones were read by immunoSEQ multiplex PCR, and TCRdb kept only the in-frame ones, dropping some. V and J calls and clone size follow that table, whereas D and trimming were derived from the DNA. The sample yields roughly 200,000 clones, about 13% seen once. The CDR3 spans 13 residues. Germline CDR1 SQVTM, CDR2 ANQGSEA. Deletions cut 4 bases from V and 8 bases from J, with 17 bases between. The sequenced material came from PBMCs. The sequence was obtained from a man aged 50 to 60 in good health and CMV-seropositive. The chain uses TRBV29-1 and TRBJ1-2; D is unclear. CDR3 protein: CSVVMAGPAGYTF. The CDR3 DNA reads TGCAGCGTTGTTATGGCAGGCCCGGCGGGCTACACCTTC.